Shown below are 4 T cell receptor beta chains from a single sample sequenced in a study of T cells in Graves' hyperthyroidism and ophthalmopathy. Amplification yielded TCR beta CDR3 regions, with RNA transcripts as the source. Initially, a first-round RT-PCR of the TCR CDR3 employed the HTBI primer set. A single record per CDR3 protein comes from TCRdb applying MiXCR to the multiplex PCR reads. This sample yields about 370,000 distinct CDR3 sequences, of which around 15% are seen a single time; under 25% belongs to the top ten. Sequencing was done on a sample of blood. All receptors derive from a woman in her sixties or seventies with Graves' ophthalmopathy.

This chain links TRBV29-1 with TRBJ1-2; D unclear. This CDR3 has 11 amino acids. The germline V and J ends were trimmed by 8 bases and 3 bases, with 10 bases remaining between them. Germline V gene data show CDR1 as SQVTM and CDR2 as ANQGSEA. The CDR3 DNA sequence: TGCAGCTTTCCCGGGGACTATGGCTACACCTTC. This encodes CSFPGDYGYTF.

The table lists this clonotype with many counts. The V gene is TRBV5-4, the J gene TRBJ2-5; 8 nucleotides align to TRBD1. V shed 2 bases and J 5 bases; nucleotides not matched to a gene: 8. CDR1 is SGHNT, CDR2 YYREEE, per germline (reference sequence). The CDR3 contains 15 residues. The CDR3 is CASSFRQGATETQYF. The CDR3 DNA sequence: TGTGCCAGCAGCTTTCGTCAGGGGGCGACGGAGACCCAGTACTTC.

This chain uses TRBV27 with TRBJ2-7; unclear D gene. Trimming shortened V by 5 bases and J by 5 bases, and 4 bases separated the two germline ends. There are 10 residues in the CDR3. Germline CDR1 reads MNHEY; CDR2 reads SMNVEV (reference sequence). The CDR3 DNA reads as TGTGCCAGCAGTCTCAACGAGCAGTACTTC. This gives the protein CASSLNEQYF.

This clonotype came up many times. The genes are TRBV18 and TRBJ2-1; 7 bases align to TRBD1. The CDR3 runs 13 residues. Per germline, CDR1 KGHSH and CDR2 LQKENI. With 6 bases clipped from V and 5 bases from J, the junction kept 4 bases outside the gene matches. DNA of the CDR3: TGTGCCAGCTCTACCGACAGGGACAATGAGCAGTTCTTC. Translated, it gives CASSTDRDNEQFF.